This TCR beta chain was identified during a study of shared clonotypes between healthy human individuals. About the study: In total, the donors were a couple of women and a few men aged 18 to 49. General study points: The study drew on few donors, limiting represented genetic and exposure-history diversity.

As for this clone: Its antigen is unidentified.

The CDR3 loop spans 16 amino acids. Germline CDR1 is SGDLS and CDR2 is YYNGEE. V lost 4 bases, J lost 5 bases, and 19 bases lay in between. Replicate PCRs from sorted subsets contained roughly 220 ng DNA, which is tens of thousands of T cell genomes. Libraries were prepared by immunoSEQ multiplex PCR; TCRdb keeps only in-frame clonotypes and omits some of them. The sample comprises about 580,000 clones, 95% to 98% of which are singletons, and 0.3% rests with the top ten. The naive CD8 population came from CD45RO-negative cells selected for CCR7, without terminally differentiated effector memory CD45RA+ cells.

The clonotype originates from a man younger than 40 in good health. V usage is TRBV9 and J usage is TRBJ2-1; D might be TRBD2 (5 bases). The sequencing input was naive CD8+ T cells sorted from blood. The CDR3 DNA sequence: TGTGCCAGCAGCCAACCCGAGGGCGTAGTGCACAATGAGCAGTTCTTC. The encoded protein is CASSQPEGVVHNEQFF.